These 26 T cell receptor beta chains share one sample of origin, sequenced in a study of blood T cell repertoires in COVID-19. The table came from immunoSEQ multiplex PCR; TCRdb's copy has only in-frame clones and leaves some out. Of about 41,000 clones listed, around 83% are singletons. The sequenced material came from peripheral blood. The receptor source for this set is a woman older than 75 with acute or convalescent COVID-19.

The chain joins TRBV5-8 to TRBJ1-5; a possible D gene is TRBD1 (5 bases). Germline V CDR1 and CDR2: SGHTS, YDEGEE. This CDR3 is 16 amino acids long. V lost 4 bases to trimming and J lost 6 bases, with 20 bases between them. The CDR3 DNA is TGTGCCAGCAGCCTTCTTAGGGGTGTTCGAGGTCAGCCCCAGCATTTT. It is translated as CASSLLRGVRGQPQHF.

The chain is built from TRBV6-5 and TRBJ1-5, with D perhaps matching TRBD1 (6 bases). In germline, CDR1 is MNHEY, CDR2 SVGAGI. This CDR3 is built from 14 residues. V lost 8 bases, J lost 5 bases, and 16 bases lay in between. The CDR3 sequence: CASVGAGLHQPQHF. The CDR3, as DNA: TGTGCCAGCGTGGGGGCAGGTCTGCATCAGCCCCAGCATTTT.

This rearrangement joins TRBV11-2 to TRBJ2-3; 11 bases fit TRBD2. This CDR3 is built from 18 residues. Germline lookup yields CDR1 SGHAT and CDR2 FQNNGV. V lost 5 bases, J lost 1 base, and 11 bases stayed unmatched. The CDR3 nucleotides read TGTGCCAGCAGCCCCCGAGTCGGGACTAGCGGTCGCACAGATACGCAGTATTTT. Amino acids: CASSPRVGTSGRTDTQYF.

The gene calls are TRBV5-1 and TRBJ2-1; tentatively, D is TRBD1 (5 bases). Germline CDR1 and CDR2: SGHRS and YFSETQ. CDR3 length: 16 residues. Trimming removed 0 bases from V and 0 bases from J, with 10 bases in between. CDR3 residues: CASSLGQSSSYNEQFF. The CDR3 DNA reads as TGCGCCAGCAGCTTGGGACAGAGTAGCTCCTACAATGAGCAGTTCTTC. Drawing the rest from reference TRBV5-1 and TRBJ2-1, the complete variable domain is KAGVTQTPRYLIKTRGQQVTLSCSPISGHRSVSWYQQTPGQGLQFLFEYFSETQRNKGNFPGRFSGRQFSNSRSEMNVSTLELGDSALYLCASSLGQSSSYNEQFFGPGTRLTVL.

This clone was detected a few times. This chain joins TRBV6-5 and TRBJ1-1; no reliable D call. The CDR3 is made up of 12 amino acids. Trimming shortened V by 6 bases and J by 1 base, and 6 bases separated the two germline ends. CDR1 and CDR2 (germline): MNHEY, SVGAGI. CDR3 sequence reads: CASRFRNTEAFF. The CDR3 DNA reads as TGTGCCAGCAGGTTCCGGAACACTGAAGCTTTCTTT.

This chain joins TRBV10-3 and TRBJ2-7, with 11 bases that match TRBD1. After removal of 6 bases from V and 4 bases from J, the junction contained 8 bases not matched to a gene. This CDR3 has 15 amino acids. CDR1 is ENHRY and CDR2 is SYGVKD in the germline V gene. The CDR3 DNA sequence: TGTGCCATCAGCAGGACAGGGGGCGCCGGGTACGAGCAGTACTTC. Residues: CAISRTGGAGYEQYF.

The V call is TRBV7-9, the J call TRBJ2-3; 7 nucleotides agree with TRBD2. Germline trimming cut 5 bases from V and 8 bases from J; bases unmatched to any gene: 4. CDR1 and CDR2 (germline): SEHNR, FQNEAQ (reference sequence). This CDR3 has 12 amino acids. The CDR3 coding sequence is TGTGCCAGCAGCCGGGGGGATACTACGCAGTATTTT. It codes for CASSRGDTTQYF.

This chain uses TRBV5-1 with TRBJ1-1; TRBD1 aligns across 7 bases. With 4 bases clipped from V and 2 bases from J, the junction kept 2 bases outside the gene matches. CDR1 SGHRS and CDR2 YFSETQ come from the germline V gene. The CDR3 is made up of 13 amino acids. Written as DNA, the CDR3 is TGCGCCAGCAGCCGGACAGGCAACACTGAAGCTTTCTTT. Its protein product is CASSRTGNTEAFF. Supplemented by reference TRBV5-1 and TRBJ1-1, the full variable domain reads KAGVTQTPRYLIKTRGQQVTLSCSPISGHRSVSWYQQTPGQGLQFLFEYFSETQRNKGNFPGRFSGRQFSNSRSEMNVSTLELGDSALYLCASSRTGNTEAFFGQGTRLTVV.

The genes are TRBV10-1 and TRBJ2-7; 7 bases agree with TRBD1. V dropped 6 bases and J dropped 4; count of bases not matched to a gene: 12. The CDR3 spans 15 residues. The V gene's germline CDR1 is WNHNN and CDR2 SYGVQD (reference sequence). CDR3 bases: TGCGCCAGCAGAGATCGGAACAGGGGCCCTTACGAGCAGTACTTC. Translation gives CASRDRNRGPYEQYF.

The chain recombines TRBV2 with TRBJ1-5; 7 bases are a match to TRBD1. The V and J ends lost 0 bases and 5 bases, in that order; junction bases with no gene match: 4. This CDR3 is 15 amino acids long. Germline assignment: CDR1 SNHLY and CDR2 FYNNEI. The CDR3 nucleotides read TGTGCCAGCAGTGAAGCGCGAACAGGGGATCAGCCCCAGCATTTT. Its protein is CASSEARTGDQPQHF.

The chain combines TRBV18 with TRBJ2-2; unclear D gene. The CDR3 extends over 15 amino acids. Germline V lookup: CDR1 KGHSH, CDR2 LQKENI. The V end was cut by 2 bases, the J end by 7 bases, with 14 bases between. CDR3 residues: CASSPSFGWSGELFF. The DNA for the CDR3 is TGTGCCAGCTCACCATCGTTTGGGTGGAGCGGGGAGCTGTTTTTT.

J is TRBJ1-6 and V is TRBV7-2, with D possibly matching TRBD1 (5 bases). Trimming took off 3 bases at V and 7 bases at J, with 16 bases between the two ends. The CDR3 runs 16 residues. CDR1 SGHTA and CDR2 FQGNSA come from the germline V gene. CDR3 coding DNA: TGTGCCAGCAGCTTCGTGCCAGGGCCGGAGAATTCACCCCTCCACTTT. Translation gives CASSFVPGPENSPLHF.

The J gene is TRBJ2-5, the V gene TRBV3-1 (or the pseudogene TRBV3-2); D call uncertain. In germline, CDR1 is LGHDT, CDR2 YNNKEL (reference sequence). The CDR3 loop spans 13 amino acids. V was clipped by 5 bases and J by 5 bases, with 12 bases between them. The CDR3 region is CASSNQAYETQYF. The DNA for the CDR3 is TGTGCCAGCAGCAATCAGGCGTATGAGACCCAGTACTTC.

The chain uses TRBV27 and TRBJ1-1; the D is unclear. The V end lost 2 bases, the J end lost 1 base, and 5 bases lay between the germline ends. The CDR3 contains 13 residues. CDR1 and CDR2 from the germline V gene are MNHEY and SMNVEV (reference sequence). The CDR3 is CASSLARNTEAFF. The CDR3 DNA is TGTGCCAGCAGTTTAGCCAGGAACACTGAAGCTTTCTTT.

This chain joins TRBV6-5 and TRBJ2-1, with 9 nucleotides matching TRBD1. With V trimmed by 6 bases and J by 7 bases, 7 bases remained unmatched. The germline V gene has CDR1 MNHEY and CDR2 SVGAGI. This CDR3 spans 14 amino acids. The CDR3 protein is CASRIQGAANEQFF. DNA of the CDR3: TGTGCCAGCAGGATACAGGGGGCGGCTAATGAGCAGTTCTTC.

The chain recombines TRBV2 with TRBJ2-5, with 8 positions matching TRBD2. J gave up 1 base and V 4 bases, and 5 bases lay outside the gene matches. The CDR3 totals 15 residues. Germline loops: CDR1 SNHLY, CDR2 FYNNEI. The CDR3 reads CASSVGGATQETQYF. The CDR3 DNA is TGTGCCAGCAGTGTCGGGGGGGCGACCCAAGAGACCCAGTACTTC.

V usage is TRBV3-1 (or the pseudogene TRBV3-2) and J usage is TRBJ2-3; 9 positions agree with TRBD2. Germline CDR1 reads LGHDT; CDR2 reads YNNKEL (reference sequence). This CDR3 is built from 17 residues. J lost 3 bases, V lost 5 bases, and 12 bases had no gene match. As DNA, the CDR3 is TGTGCCAGCAGCGGTCAATATAGCGGGGGAGGGACAGATACGCAGTATTTT. Its translation: CASSGQYSGGGTDTQYF.

V and J are TRBV10-3 and TRBJ1-4, with a tentative D call TRBD1 (6 bases). The CDR3 totals 15 residues. Germline lookup yields CDR1 ENHRY and CDR2 SYGVKD. Trimming left V 4 bases short and J 6 bases short, with 15 bases between. CDR3 sequence: CAISADRFMDEKLFF. CDR3 nucleotide sequence: TGTGCCATCAGTGCCGACAGGTTTATGGATGAAAAACTGTTTTTT.

This clone was picked up a small number of times. The chain combines TRBV19 with TRBJ1-1; the match to TRBD1 covers 9 bases. The CDR3 sequence is 14 residues long. Looked up from germline, CDR1 is LNHDA and CDR2 is SQIVND (reference sequence). The ends lost 7 bases at V and 6 bases at J; junction bases unmatched: 9. CDR3 bases: TGTGCCAGTATCGGCCGAGACAGGGGGGCTGAAGCTTTCTTT. Translated, it gives CASIGRDRGAEAFF.

J is TRBJ2-2 and V is TRBV7-8, with 8 bases matching TRBD2. Germline trimming cut 2 bases from V and 3 bases from J; bases unmatched to any gene: 2. This CDR3 comprises 15 residues. Germline V lookup: CDR1 SGHVS, CDR2 FQNEAQ. The CDR3 is CASSLLRGDTGELFF. The CDR3 region has the DNA TGTGCCAGCAGCTTACTGCGGGGGGACACCGGGGAGCTGTTTTTT.

This chain connects TRBV3-1 (or the pseudogene TRBV3-2) to TRBJ2-3; maybe TRBD1 (6 bases). The CDR3 spans 14 residues. CDR1 and CDR2 from the germline V gene are LGHDT and YNNKEL (reference sequence). Trimming pared 4 bases from V and 2 bases from J, leaving 10 bases between. CDR3 DNA sequence: TGTGCCAGCAGCCTAAGGGACAACACAGATACGCAGTATTTT. Residues: CASSLRDNTDTQYF.

This clone was detected a few times. The rearrangement uses TRBV7-9 and TRBJ2-1; 8 positions match TRBD2. V lost 5 bases and J lost 0; bases outside the gene matches: 6. The CDR3 length is 16 residues. Germline-derived CDR1 and CDR2 are SEHNR and FQNEAQ (reference sequence). The CDR3 loop is CASSPRGGSSYNEQFF. As DNA, the CDR3 is TGTGCCAGCAGCCCCCGGGGGGGAAGCTCCTACAATGAGCAGTTCTTC.

This chain joins TRBV11-3 and TRBJ1-2; D gene unclear. This CDR3 is built from 13 residues. The V gene lost 2 bases and the J gene lost 2 bases, with 6 bases spanning the gap. Germline values: CDR1 SGHNT, CDR2 YENEEA. The CDR3 loop reads CASSLFPNYGYTF. CDR3 DNA: TGTGCCAGCAGCTTATTTCCAAACTATGGCTACACCTTC.

This CDR3 reads CASSQDYTRDFYGYTF. CDR3 coding DNA: TGTGCCAGCAGCCAAGATTACACTCGAGACTTCTATGGCTACACCTTC. V and J are TRBV14 and TRBJ1-2, with D unclear. Trimming shortened V by 0 bases and J by 4 bases, and 15 bases separated the two germline ends. CDR3 length: 16 amino acids. From germline, CDR1 is SGHDN and CDR2 FVKESK.

The CDR3 DNA sequence: TGTGCCAGCAGCGTTCGACAGGGACGGAGTTTCGAAGCTTTCTTT. It encodes CASSVRQGRSFEAFF. This sequence joins TRBV5-6 and TRBJ1-1, with 7 bases identical to TRBD1. Germline trimming cut 4 bases from V and 8 bases from J; bases unmatched to any gene: 14. CDR1 and CDR2 from the germline V gene are SGHDT and YYEEEE. The CDR3 has 15 residues.

This rearrangement joins TRBV2 to TRBJ1-1, with 9 nucleotides matching TRBD1. The trim removed 1 base at V and 4 bases at J, leaving 7 bases unmatched. Germline lookup yields CDR1 SNHLY and CDR2 FYNNEI. The length of the CDR3 is 16 residues. The CDR3, as DNA: TGTGCCAGCAGTGAAGGGCCACAGGGGGCAGGCACTGAAGCTTTCTTT. It codes for CASSEGPQGAGTEAFF. Full variable domain (remainder filled in from reference TRBV2 and TRBJ1-1): EPEVTQTPSHQVTQMGQEVILRCVPISNHLYFYWYRQILGQKVEFLVSFYNNEISEKSEIFDDQFSVERPDGSNFTLKIRSTKLEDSAMYFCASSEGPQGAGTEAFFGQGTRLTVV.